The rows below give T cell receptor beta chains drawn from one sample of a study of blood T cell repertoires in COVID-19. Sequencing used immunoSEQ multiplex PCR; TCRdb keeps in-frame clones, though not all of them. This sample has approximately 250,000 clones, with about 84% found just once. Input material: peripheral blood. All receptors derive from an elderly woman with COVID-19, enrolled during active disease. Each CDR3 is given with its conserved first and last residue. Each record gives: CDR3 protein, CDR3 DNA, clone size, D gene, J gene, V gene, CDR3 length. The D gene is left open where the match is weak. A row's size may be missing; if present it is once, few, many or a size class.

CDR3 protein: CASSLAGENYGYTF
CDR3 DNA: TGTGCCAGCAGCTTGGCAGGGGAAAACTATGGCTACACCTTC
clone size: NA
D gene: NA
J gene: TRBJ1-2
V gene: TRBV5-4
CDR3 length: 14

CDR3 protein: CATSRGGHNQPQHF
CDR3 DNA: TGTGCCACCAGCAGAGGTGGACACAATCAGCCCCAGCATTTT
clone size: once
D gene: NA
J gene: TRBJ1-5
V gene: TRBV15
CDR3 length: 14

CDR3 protein: CASSQPTGAEDTIYF
CDR3 DNA: TGTGCCAGCAGCCAACCCACAGGAGCAGAGGACACCATATATTTT
clone size: NA
D gene: NA
J gene: TRBJ1-3
V gene: TRBV7-9
CDR3 length: 15

CDR3 protein: CASHPLGAGTGELFF
CDR3 DNA: TGTGCCAGCCATCCTTTGGGGGCGGGCACCGGGGAGCTGTTTTTT
clone size: NA
D gene: NA
J gene: TRBJ2-2
V gene: TRBV19
CDR3 length: 15

CDR3 protein: CATSGGGETQYF
CDR3 DNA: TGTGCCACCAGTGGTGGAGGAGAGACCCAGTACTTC
clone size: NA
D gene: NA
J gene: TRBJ2-5
V gene: TRBV24-1
CDR3 length: 12

CDR3 protein: CASSLAGVTDTQYF
CDR3 DNA: TGTGCCAGCAGCTTAGCGGGGGTCACAGATACGCAGTATTTT
clone size: NA
D gene: NA
J gene: TRBJ2-3
V gene: TRBV11-2
CDR3 length: 14

CDR3 protein: CASSGQHQPQHF
CDR3 DNA: TGTGCCAGCAGTGGACAGCATCAGCCCCAGCATTTT
clone size: NA
D gene: NA
J gene: TRBJ1-5
V gene: TRBV2
CDR3 length: 12

CDR3 protein: CASSISGGSNQPQHF
CDR3 DNA: TGTGCCAGTAGTATTTCCGGGGGAAGCAATCAGCCCCAGCATTTT
clone size: few
D gene: NA
J gene: TRBJ1-5
V gene: TRBV19
CDR3 length: 15

CDR3 protein: CASSPPAGVDQPQHF
CDR3 DNA: TGTGCCAGCTCACCACCGGCGGGGGTTGATCAGCCCCAGCATTTT
clone size: NA
D gene: NA
J gene: TRBJ1-5
V gene: TRBV18
CDR3 length: 15

CDR3 protein: CASSYWGGPDQPQHF
CDR3 DNA: TGTGCCAGCAGTTACTGGGGAGGGCCCGATCAGCCCCAGCATTTT
clone size: NA
D gene: NA
J gene: TRBJ1-5
V gene: TRBV6-5
CDR3 length: 15

CDR3 protein: CASSLQGEQYF
CDR3 DNA: TGTGCCAGCAGTCTACAGGGAGAGCAGTACTTC
clone size: NA
D gene: NA
J gene: TRBJ2-7
V gene: TRBV6-5
CDR3 length: 11

CDR3 protein: CAWSGSQPSYNEQFF
CDR3 DNA: TGTGCCTGGAGTGGGAGTCAACCATCCTACAATGAGCAGTTCTTC
clone size: NA
D gene: NA
J gene: TRBJ2-1
V gene: TRBV30
CDR3 length: 15

CDR3 protein: CASRDRGDTQYF
CDR3 DNA: TGTGCCAGCAGAGACAGGGGTGATACGCAGTATTTT
clone size: NA
D gene: TRBD1
J gene: TRBJ2-3
V gene: TRBV2
CDR3 length: 12

CDR3 protein: CASSRSWTGEAFF
CDR3 DNA: TGTGCCAGCAGTCGAAGCTGGACAGGCGAAGCTTTCTTT
clone size: few
D gene: TRBD1
J gene: TRBJ1-1
V gene: TRBV27
CDR3 length: 13

CDR3 protein: CSVGEQVQTQYF
CDR3 DNA: TGCAGCGTTGGAGAGCAGGTTCAGACCCAGTACTTC
clone size: NA
D gene: NA
J gene: TRBJ2-5
V gene: TRBV29-1
CDR3 length: 12

CDR3 protein: CASRSGTSAYNEQFF
CDR3 DNA: TGCGCCAGCAGGTCCGGGACTAGCGCATACAATGAGCAGTTCTTC
clone size: once
D gene: TRBD2
J gene: TRBJ2-1
V gene: TRBV4-1
CDR3 length: 15

CDR3 protein: CASRGSGSSSGNTIYF
CDR3 DNA: TGTGCCTCACGAGGTAGCGGTTCAAGCTCTGGAAACACCATATATTTT
clone size: NA
D gene: NA
J gene: TRBJ1-3
V gene: TRBV10-3
CDR3 length: 16

CDR3 protein: CASRQADLNTEAFF
CDR3 DNA: TGCGCCAGCAGACAGGCAGACTTGAACACTGAAGCTTTCTTT
clone size: once
D gene: NA
J gene: TRBJ1-1
V gene: TRBV5-1
CDR3 length: 14

CDR3 protein: CASSYRDRDLYGCTF
CDR3 DNA: TGTGCCAGCAGTTACAGGGACAGAGATTTATATGGCTGCACCTTC
clone size: NA
D gene: TRBD1
J gene: TRBJ1-2
V gene: TRBV28
CDR3 length: 15

CDR3 protein: CASSSTGQGYEQYF
CDR3 DNA: TGTGCCAGCTCATCTACGGGACAGGGTTACGAGCAGTACTTC
clone size: once
D gene: TRBD1
J gene: TRBJ2-7
V gene: TRBV18
CDR3 length: 14

CDR3 protein: CASSRQGVNTEAFF
CDR3 DNA: TGTGCCAGCAGTCGACAGGGGGTCAACACTGAAGCTTTCTTT
clone size: once
D gene: TRBD1
J gene: TRBJ1-1
V gene: TRBV2
CDR3 length: 14

CDR3 protein: CASSLVGGPAYNEQFF
CDR3 DNA: TGTGCCAGCAGCTTAGTGGGGGGTCCTGCCTACAATGAGCAGTTCTTC
clone size: NA
D gene: NA
J gene: TRBJ2-1
V gene: TRBV7-9
CDR3 length: 16

CDR3 protein: CASSPLEDPSGADTQYF
CDR3 DNA: TGCGCCAGCAGCCCCCTAGAGGACCCGAGCGGTGCAGATACGCAGTATTTT
clone size: NA
D gene: NA
J gene: TRBJ2-3
V gene: TRBV4-1
CDR3 length: 17

CDR3 protein: CASRRDTGELFF
CDR3 DNA: TGTGCCAGCAGGAGGGACACCGGGGAGCTGTTTTTT
clone size: NA
D gene: NA
J gene: TRBJ2-2
V gene: TRBV2
CDR3 length: 12

CDR3 protein: CASSYRGGQALADTQYF
CDR3 DNA: TGTGCCAGCAGTTACAGGGGTGGACAGGCCCTTGCGGATACGCAGTATTTT
clone size: NA
D gene: TRBD1
J gene: TRBJ2-3
V gene: TRBV6-2/TRBV6-3
CDR3 length: 17

CDR3 protein: CASSNTGNQPQHF
CDR3 DNA: TGTGCCAGCAGCAATACAGGGAATCAGCCCCAGCATTTT
clone size: once
D gene: NA
J gene: TRBJ1-5
V gene: TRBV25-1
CDR3 length: 13

CDR3 protein: CASTPPGLAASGANVLTF
CDR3 DNA: TGTGCCAGCACCCCTCCGGGACTAGCGGCCTCTGGGGCCAACGTCCTGACTTTC
clone size: NA
D gene: TRBD2
J gene: TRBJ2-6
V gene: TRBV6-2/TRBV6-3
CDR3 length: 18

CDR3 protein: CASSQGNSMTGELFF
CDR3 DNA: TGTGCCAGCAGCCAAGGAAACAGTATGACCGGGGAGCTGTTTTTT
clone size: once
D gene: NA
J gene: TRBJ2-2
V gene: TRBV3-1/TRBV3-2
CDR3 length: 15

CDR3 protein: CASSFAATEATQYF
CDR3 DNA: TGCGCCAGCAGCTTCGCCGCCACCGAGGCTACGCAGTATTTT
clone size: NA
D gene: NA
J gene: TRBJ2-3
V gene: TRBV5-1
CDR3 length: 14

CDR3 protein: CASKLDRGRNEQFF
CDR3 DNA: TGTGCCAGCAAACTCGACAGGGGCAGGAATGAGCAGTTCTTC
clone size: once
D gene: TRBD1
J gene: TRBJ2-1
V gene: TRBV27
CDR3 length: 14

CDR3 protein: CASSQRSGGAKNIQYF
CDR3 DNA: TGTGCCAGCAGCCAAAGAAGCGGGGGGGCCAAAAACATTCAGTACTTC
clone size: NA
D gene: TRBD2
J gene: TRBJ2-4
V gene: TRBV3-1/TRBV3-2
CDR3 length: 16

CDR3 protein: CASSGSTRGNTEAFF
CDR3 DNA: TGTGCCAGCAGTGGTTCGACACGTGGGAACACTGAAGCTTTCTTT
clone size: NA
D gene: NA
J gene: TRBJ1-1
V gene: TRBV6-2/TRBV6-3
CDR3 length: 15

CDR3 protein: CASSPAGGLGYTF
CDR3 DNA: TGCGCCAGCAGCCCAGCAGGGGGCCTTGGCTACACCTTC
clone size: NA
D gene: TRBD1
J gene: TRBJ1-2
V gene: TRBV5-1
CDR3 length: 13

CDR3 protein: CASVRGGFYQPQHF
CDR3 DNA: TGTGCCAGCGTCCGGGGGGGATTTTATCAGCCCCAGCATTTT
clone size: once
D gene: NA
J gene: TRBJ1-5
V gene: TRBV28
CDR3 length: 14

CDR3 protein: CASRLTGGEAGYTF
CDR3 DNA: TGTGCCAGCAGACTAACAGGGGGCGAAGCGGGCTACACCTTC
clone size: NA
D gene: TRBD1
J gene: TRBJ1-2
V gene: TRBV28
CDR3 length: 14

CDR3 protein: CASSSADGTMKFF
CDR3 DNA: TGTGCCAGCAGTTCGGCGGACGGGACTATGAAGTTCTTC
clone size: NA
D gene: TRBD2
J gene: TRBJ2-1
V gene: TRBV6-4
CDR3 length: 13

CDR3 protein: CASSTRDSGVKLFF
CDR3 DNA: TGTGCCAGCAGTACCAGGGACAGCGGAGTAAAACTGTTTTTT
clone size: NA
D gene: TRBD1
J gene: TRBJ1-4
V gene: TRBV2
CDR3 length: 14

CDR3 protein: CASSSGGDGNTIYF
CDR3 DNA: TGTGCCAGCAGCTCAGGGGGCGATGGAAACACCATATATTTT
clone size: NA
D gene: TRBD1
J gene: TRBJ1-3
V gene: TRBV7-2
CDR3 length: 14

CDR3 protein: CASSPGDSYNSPLHF
CDR3 DNA: TGTGCCAGCAGCCCAGGGGACTCCTATAATTCACCCCTCCACTTT
clone size: NA
D gene: NA
J gene: TRBJ1-6
V gene: TRBV11-2
CDR3 length: 15

CDR3 protein: CAISESQKEMNTEAFF
CDR3 DNA: TGTGCCATCAGTGAGTCTCAAAAAGAGATGAACACTGAAGCTTTCTTT
clone size: NA
D gene: NA
J gene: TRBJ1-1
V gene: TRBV10-3
CDR3 length: 16

CDR3 protein: CASSPVSLAGGPKETQYF
CDR3 DNA: TGTGCCAGCTCACCGGTTTCACTAGCGGGGGGGCCGAAGGAGACCCAGTACTTC
clone size: NA
D gene: TRBD2
J gene: TRBJ2-5
V gene: TRBV18
CDR3 length: 18

CDR3 protein: CASEKGGRGTGELFF
CDR3 DNA: TGTGCCAGCGAAAAAGGGGGCCGGGGCACCGGGGAGCTGTTTTTT
clone size: NA
D gene: TRBD1
J gene: TRBJ2-2
V gene: TRBV28
CDR3 length: 15

CDR3 protein: CASKKNTNTEAFF
CDR3 DNA: TGTGCCAGTAAGAAGAACACGAACACTGAAGCTTTCTTT
clone size: NA
D gene: NA
J gene: TRBJ1-1
V gene: TRBV19
CDR3 length: 13

CDR3 protein: CASSSPGVHNEQFF
CDR3 DNA: TGTGCCAGCAGCTCCCCCGGGGTTCACAATGAGCAGTTCTTC
clone size: NA
D gene: NA
J gene: TRBJ2-1
V gene: TRBV5-4
CDR3 length: 14

CDR3 protein: CASTGQGSAFNQPQHF
CDR3 DNA: TGTGCCAGCACGGGACAGGGGTCCGCTTTTAATCAGCCCCAGCATTTT
clone size: NA
D gene: TRBD1
J gene: TRBJ1-5
V gene: TRBV10-3
CDR3 length: 16

CDR3 protein: CASSPQGGNTEAFF
CDR3 DNA: TGTGCCAGCAGCCCTCAAGGGGGTAACACTGAAGCTTTCTTT
clone size: NA
D gene: NA
J gene: TRBJ1-1
V gene: TRBV7-8
CDR3 length: 14

CDR3 protein: CASSYRGGNQPQHF
CDR3 DNA: TGTGCCAGCAGTTACCGGGGAGGCAATCAGCCCCAGCATTTT
clone size: NA
D gene: NA
J gene: TRBJ1-5
V gene: TRBV6-6
CDR3 length: 14

CDR3 protein: CASSSQTGGYTGELFF
CDR3 DNA: TGCGCCAGCAGCTCCCAGACAGGGGGCTACACCGGGGAGCTGTTTTTT
clone size: NA
D gene: TRBD1
J gene: TRBJ2-2
V gene: TRBV5-1
CDR3 length: 16

CDR3 protein: CAISEGTPDTQYF
CDR3 DNA: TGTGCCATCAGTGAAGGGACTCCAGATACGCAGTATTTT
clone size: once
D gene: NA
J gene: TRBJ2-3
V gene: TRBV10-3
CDR3 length: 13

CDR3 protein: CASSDRVNTEAFF
CDR3 DNA: TGTGCCAGTAGCGACAGGGTGAACACTGAAGCTTTCTTT
clone size: NA
D gene: TRBD1
J gene: TRBJ1-1
V gene: TRBV19
CDR3 length: 13

CDR3 protein: CASSILPRDTNEKLFF
CDR3 DNA: TGCGCCAGCAGCATCTTGCCCCGGGACACGAATGAAAAACTGTTTTTT
clone size: NA
D gene: NA
J gene: TRBJ1-4
V gene: TRBV5-1
CDR3 length: 16

CDR3 protein: CASSLDGLSSYNSPLHF
CDR3 DNA: TGCGCCAGCAGCTTGGATGGTTTGAGCTCCTATAATTCACCCCTCCACTTT
clone size: NA
D gene: NA
J gene: TRBJ1-6
V gene: TRBV5-1
CDR3 length: 17

CDR3 protein: CASSFTLHTRGTEAFF
CDR3 DNA: TGTGCCAGCAGTTTCACTTTACATACCCGGGGGACTGAAGCTTTCTTT
clone size: NA
D gene: NA
J gene: TRBJ1-1
V gene: TRBV27
CDR3 length: 16

CDR3 protein: CASRGPGGLETQYF
CDR3 DNA: TGTGCCAGCAGGGGCCCGGGGGGGCTCGAGACCCAGTACTTC
clone size: NA
D gene: TRBD2
J gene: TRBJ2-5
V gene: TRBV28
CDR3 length: 14

CDR3 protein: CASSVEDRGRGANVLTF
CDR3 DNA: TGTGCCAGCAGCGTAGAGGACAGGGGACGGGGGGCCAACGTCCTGACTTTC
clone size: NA
D gene: TRBD1
J gene: TRBJ2-6
V gene: TRBV9
CDR3 length: 17

CDR3 protein: CASSYMPVEVKNIQYF
CDR3 DNA: TGTGCCAGCAGTTACATGCCGGTAGAGGTCAAAAACATTCAGTACTTC
clone size: NA
D gene: NA
J gene: TRBJ2-4
V gene: TRBV6-6
CDR3 length: 16

CDR3 protein: CASSWGHQNTEAFF
CDR3 DNA: TGTGCCAGCAGCTGGGGACACCAGAACACTGAAGCTTTCTTT
clone size: NA
D gene: NA
J gene: TRBJ1-1
V gene: TRBV9
CDR3 length: 14

CDR3 protein: CASSVVDSGGSDTQYF
CDR3 DNA: TGTGCCAGCAGCGTGGTGGACAGCGGGGGATCAGATACGCAGTATTTT
clone size: NA
D gene: TRBD2
J gene: TRBJ2-3
V gene: TRBV9
CDR3 length: 16

CDR3 protein: CATRDRGGQPQHF
CDR3 DNA: TGTGCCACCAGAGACAGGGGGGGTCAGCCCCAGCATTTT
clone size: NA
D gene: TRBD1
J gene: TRBJ1-5
V gene: TRBV15
CDR3 length: 13

CDR3 protein: CASSQDITGGRKGGYTF
CDR3 DNA: TGCGCCAGCAGCCAAGATATTACAGGGGGCAGAAAGGGAGGCTACACCTTC
clone size: NA
D gene: TRBD1
J gene: TRBJ1-2
V gene: TRBV4-1
CDR3 length: 17